These T cell receptor beta chains were read from a single sample in a study of T cells in localized non-small cell lung cancer. The protocol was immunoSEQ multiplex PCR, while the TCRdb copy is restricted to in-frame clones and leaves out a portion. The sample contains approximately 4,600 clones, 34% of which appear only once. Sequencing was performed on lung tumor tissue, taken before any cancer treatment. Receptor source: a man aged 35 to 69 with stage II squamous cell lung carcinoma. CDR3s include the opening cysteine and the closing phenylalanine or tryptophan. D genes are given only for firm matches. Clone size is not always given. Where it is, it says once, few, many or a class for expanded clones.

.	TRBJ2-1	TRBV25-1	.	TGTGCCAGCAGTGACTCGTCTAAAAGCTCCTACAATGAGCAGTTCTTC	CASSDSSKSSYNEQFF
medium-sized	TRBJ1-6	TRBV11-3	.	TGTGCCAGCAGCACCGGACGGAATAATTCACCCCTCCACTTT	CASSTGRNNSPLHF
few	TRBJ2-7	TRBV7-2	.	TGTGCCTCCAGCAAGAGGGCGTCCCTCGAGCAGTACTTC	CASSKRASLEQYF
few	TRBJ1-2	TRBV9	.	TGTGCCAGCAGCGTAGGGGCGGGGGGGCCCCGAGGAGGGTATGGCTACACCTTC	CASSVGAGGPRGGYGYTF
.	TRBJ2-1	TRBV6-8	.	TGTGCCAGCCGTCAGGGGTTACGAGAGCAGTTCTTC	CASRQGLREQFF
.	TRBJ1-2	TRBV29-1	.	TGCAGCGTTGCGGAGGGGGTCCTATATGGCTACACCTTC	CSVAEGVLYGYTF
.	TRBJ2-7	TRBV9	.	TGTGCCAGCAGCGAACGGGACGGAACCCAATACGAGCAGTACTTC	CASSERDGTQYEQYF
few	TRBJ1-5	TRBV11-3	TRBD1	TGTGCCAGCAGCTCCGGACAGGGCACAGCTAAGATGCCCCAGCATTTT	CASSSGQGTAKMPQHF
.	TRBJ1-3	TRBV11-3	TRBD1	TGTGCCAGCAGCCGACAGGGGGCTAGAAACACCATATATTTT	CASSRQGARNTIYF
.	TRBJ1-5	TRBV19	TRBD1	TGTGCCAGTCTACAGACAGGGGCGGGTCAGCCCCAGCATTTT	CASLQTGAGQPQHF
few	TRBJ2-5	TRBV7-6	TRBD2	TGTGCCAGCAGCTTACTAGCGGGGGGACAAACTTCCCCGTCTGGGACCCAGTACTTC	CASSLLAGGQTSPSGTQYF
.	TRBJ1-5	TRBV16	.	TGTGCCAGCAGCCAAAAAGGGGATCAGCCCCAGCATTTT	CASSQKGDQPQHF
.	TRBJ1-2	TRBV28	.	TGTGCCAGTCTATCCCTCGGCCCAGGGGTTCGTCGATATGGCTACACCTTC	CASLSLGPGVRRYGYTF
.	TRBJ2-5	TRBV19	.	TGTGCCAGTAGTATAGTTGGGGGGCGCAGGGTGGGCCAAGAGACCCAGTACTTC	CASSIVGGRRVGQETQYF
.	TRBJ2-2	TRBV29-1	.	TGCAGCATTAGGCACGAGAAGGACACCGGGGAGCTGTTTTTT	CSIRHEKDTGELFF
few	TRBJ2-1	TRBV14	TRBD2	TGTGCCAGCAGCCAACTCGGGGGGGCAGGCAATGAGCAGTTCTTC	CASSQLGGAGNEQFF
many	TRBJ2-7	TRBV9	.	TGTGCCAGCAGCCCTAGAGGGGGACTCCCCACCTCCTACGAGCAGTACTTC	CASSPRGGLPTSYEQYF
.	TRBJ2-3	TRBV6-8	TRBD2	TGTGCCAGCAGTTACTGGCTAGCGGGAAAATATTTT	CASSYWLAGKYF